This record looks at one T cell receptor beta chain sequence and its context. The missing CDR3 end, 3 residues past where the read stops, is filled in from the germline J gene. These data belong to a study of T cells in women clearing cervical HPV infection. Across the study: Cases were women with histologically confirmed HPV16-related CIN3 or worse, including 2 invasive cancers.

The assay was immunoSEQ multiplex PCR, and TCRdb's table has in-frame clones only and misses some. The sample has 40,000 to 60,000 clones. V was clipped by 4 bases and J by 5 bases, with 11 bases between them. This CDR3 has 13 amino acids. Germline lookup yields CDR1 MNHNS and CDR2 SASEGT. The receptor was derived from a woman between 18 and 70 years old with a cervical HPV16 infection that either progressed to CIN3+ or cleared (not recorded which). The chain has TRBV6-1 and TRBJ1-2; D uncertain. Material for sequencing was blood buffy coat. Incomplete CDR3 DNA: TGTGCCAGCAGTGCCGGACTAGAGTATGGC. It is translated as CASSAGLEYG. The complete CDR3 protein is CASSAGLEYGYTF.